Described below is a single T cell receptor beta chain sequence and its context. As yet, its antigen is unknown. V was pared by 1 base and J by 0 bases, with 12 bases between. This CDR3 is built from 16 residues. Germline CDR1 and CDR2: SGDLS and YYNGEE. Time point described: patch test 1, 2 weeks after DPC sensitization. The treatment: therapeutic diphenylcyclopropenone sensitization with weekly scalp DPC. Sample donors consisted of patients with alopecia, aged 18 to 70 years, who were suitable for DPC. Total RNA was isolated from unfractionated whole blood. The data are from a study of human T cells and chemical hapten exposure. Study-wide results and caveats: Donors were affected by alopecia, so their immune reaction might vary from that of healthy individuals.

Via MiXCR, TCRdb re-called the RACE reads, giving one row per CDR3 protein. Of about 56,000 distinct CDR3 sequences in the sample, over 7.5% are singletons; the top ten hold 13%. The clonotype was recovered from a woman aged 40-49 years with alopecia areata. Some clones in this sample may be carry-over from other donors' samples. This material consisted of whole blood, taken in connection with sensitization to the hapten diphenylcyclopropenone (DPC). The chain recombines TRBV9 with TRBJ2-3, with a possible D match to TRBD2 (5 bases). The CDR3 nucleotides read TGTGCCAGCAGCGTACTAGCCAGGTACAGCACAGATACGCAGTATTTT. Amino acid sequence: CASSVLARYSTDTQYF.